This TCR beta chain came from a study of cytomegalovirus exposure and HLA in healthy donors. V was cut by 6 bases and J by 0 bases, with 17 bases left in between. CDR3 length equals 16 residues. Germline V gene sequence: CDR1 SNHLY, CDR2 FYNNEI. Broader study findings: Researchers counted 164 TCR beta chains as cytomegalovirus-associated.

About this clone: The target antigen is unknown.

Researchers ran the PCR with 60 Vbeta and 13 Jbeta primers. Measured with immunoSEQ multiplex PCR; TCRdb has only the in-frame clones, and not every one. The sample yields about 38,000 clones, approximately 66% seen once. The receptor's source is a man aged 45-60 years in good health and CMV-seropositive. V usage is TRBV2 and J usage is TRBJ1-2, with D perhaps matching TRBD1 (5 bases). Source material: PBMCs. The CDR3 bases are TGTGCCAGCAGCCGCGAAGGGGCGAAGACTAACTATGGCTACACCTTC. Translated, it gives CASSREGAKTNYGYTF.